This TCR beta chain was obtained from a study of monozygotic twins with inflammatory bowel disease. Using the 5' RACE reads, TCRdb records one entry per CDR3 protein without DNA. The table lists about 420,000 distinct CDR3 sequences. Germline V gene sequence: CDR1 SEHNR, CDR2 FQNEAQ (reference sequence). The CDR3 runs 12 residues. V and J are TRBV7-9 and TRBJ2-7; TCRdb's assignment of TRBD2 cannot be checked, as there is no DNA. Sequencing was performed on blood. The sequence derives from a human donor with ulcerative colitis or Crohn's disease, or a healthy co-twin of an affected twin (not recorded which). CDR3 protein: CASRASGYEQYF.